This TCR beta chain derives from a study of T cell responses to AZD1222 COVID-19 vaccine. Germline-derived CDR1 and CDR2 are SGHNT and YYREEE (reference sequence). Between the trimmed V and J ends, which lost 3 bases and 6 bases, there was a span of 24 bases. The CDR3 runs to 17 residues. Produced via immunoSEQ multiplex PCR; TCRdb's table is partial and in-frame only. There are around 99,000 clones in the sample; about 90% occur only once, and roughly 8.9% lies in the top ten. This TCR derives from an adult who received the AZD1222 COVID-19 vaccine. The V call is TRBV5-4, the J call TRBJ1-2; D remains unclear. The specimen was peripheral blood, collected 28 days after the second AZD1222 dose. CDR3 in amino acids: CASSSPRQALQEDGYTF. CDR3 bases: TGTGCCAGCAGCTCCCCGCGGCAGGCCCTCCAGGAGGATGGCTACACCTTC. Full variable domain (remainder filled in from reference TRBV5-4 and TRBJ1-2): ETGVTQSPTHLIKTRGQQVTLRCSSQSGHNTVSWYQQALGQGPQFIFQYYREEENGRGNFPPRFSGLQFPNYSSELNVNALELDDSALYLCASSSPRQALQEDGYTFGSGTRLTVV.